The clone carrying this TCR beta chain was recorded a few times. Trimming stripped 5 bases from V and 1 base from J, with 11 bases between. The germline V gene has CDR1 SEHNR and CDR2 FQNEAQ (reference sequence). This CDR3 is built from 14 residues. These data belong to a study of blood T cell repertoires in COVID-19. The overall study: The origin of the acute and convalescent COVID-19 samples was the United States, Italy and Spain. The cDNA or gDNA used as material had been derived from T cells, B-cell-depleted T cells, or PBMCs.

Original analysis: The assay estimated nucleated cells by amplifying reference gene primers. Assay used: immunoSEQ multiplex PCR; TCRdb lists only in-frame clones, some missing. V and J calls and clone size come straight from that table; D and trimming were deduced from the DNA. The sample yields 110,000 to 150,000 clones, under 90% seen once. The sequenced material came from peripheral blood. This TCR came from a human donor in a cohort sampled during active COVID-19. The chain has TRBV7-9 and TRBJ1-1; no reliable D call. The CDR3 region is CASSPVGRNTEAFF. The CDR3 coding sequence is TGTGCCAGCAGCCCCGTCGGGAGGAACACTGAAGCTTTCTTT.